The 14 T cell receptor beta chains given below trace back to one sample, sequenced in a study of blood T cells in healthy people across ages. A sample-barcoded 5' primer and a J-beta primer mix were used in a second PCR of roughly 7 to 12 cycles. TCRdb reprocessed the 5' RACE reads via MiXCR and lists one record per CDR3 protein. The sample has about 670,000 distinct CDR3 sequences, approximately 52% seen once; the top ten hold around an eighth. Sequenced material: blood. The receptors derive from a woman over 75 in good health.

The V gene is TRBV18, the J gene TRBJ2-5; perhaps TRBD1 as D (6 bases). The CDR3 loop spans 14 amino acids. Trimming shortened V by 2 bases and J by 4 bases, and 11 bases separated the two germline ends. From germline, CDR1 is KGHSH and CDR2 LQKENI. CDR3 coding DNA: TGTGCCAGCTCACCAGGGGGCGGATTAGAGACCCAGTACTTC. This codes for CASSPGGGLETQYF.

V is TRBV11-2 and J is TRBJ2-1; no definite D call. The CDR3 consists of 13 residues. V was shortened by 0 bases and J by 9 bases, with 9 bases between the two germline ends. Per germline, CDR1 SGHAT and CDR2 FQNNGV. The CDR3 spells CASSLEPEGEQFF. For the CDR3, the DNA is TGTGCCAGCAGCTTAGAGCCGGAAGGTGAGCAGTTCTTC.

Remarks on this clonotype: At one end the junction does not follow the germline gene, possibly because of a read error. The V and J genes are TRBV12-3 or TRBV12-4 and TRBJ1-1; D is possibly TRBD1 (5 bases). This CDR3 spans 14 amino acids. CDR3: CAGSLALGDTEAFF. The CDR3 coding sequence is TGTGCCGGCAGTTTAGCTTTGGGGGACACTGAAGCTTTCTTT.

As to this clonotype: Being one base from a much bigger clone, this may be a read error. The chain combines TRBV20-1 with TRBJ2-5, with D uncertain. Trimming pared 5 bases from V and 11 bases from J, leaving 12 bases between. The CDR3 totals 10 residues. Germline V gives CDR1 DFQATT, CDR2 SNEGSKA (reference sequence). The CDR3 nucleotides read TGCAGTGCTGGTTTAATTGAGCAGTACTTC. Protein product: CSAGLIEQYF.

This chain links TRBV6-2 or TRBV6-3 with TRBJ1-5; D is ambiguous. The CDR3 is 16 amino acids. V lost 1 base and J 6 bases, leaving 16 bases between the germline ends. Looked up from germline, CDR1 is MNHEY and CDR2 is SVGEGT. The CDR3 DNA reads as TGTGCCAGCAGTTACTTCAGCCGTACCAAGAGTCAGCCCCAGCATTTT. Translated: CASSYFSRTKSQPQHF.

V and J are TRBV29-1 and TRBJ2-1, with TRBD1 as a possible D gene (5 bases). The CDR3 is 11 amino acids. V lost 4 bases and J 8 bases, leaving 9 bases between the germline ends. CDR1 and CDR2 (germline): SQVTM, ANQGSEA. The CDR3 DNA follows: TGCAGCGTTGGTCAGGGCCATGAGCAGTTCTTC. It codes for CSVGQGHEQFF.

The J gene is TRBJ2-5, the V gene TRBV7-2; TRBD2 aligns across 9 bases. The J call is doubtful: the DNA matches TRBJ2-7 better. The CDR3 has 14 amino acids. CDR1 SGHTA and CDR2 FQGNSA come from the germline V gene. Written as DNA, the CDR3 is TGTGCCAGCAGCTCCCCTGGACTAGCGAGCGAGCAGTACTTC. Its translation: CASSSPGLASEQYF.

Only one count was recorded for this clonotype. The chain joins TRBV30 to TRBJ2-1, with 8 positions matching TRBD2. In germline, CDR1 is GTSNPN, CDR2 SVGIG (reference sequence). CDR3 length equals 11 residues. Trimming cost V 1 base and J 15 bases; bases outside gene matches: 5. CDR3 amino acids: CAWSAGGGPFF. CDR3 bases: TGTGCCTGGAGTGCGGGGGGGGGACCGTTCTTC.

This clonotype was seen a handful of times. This may stem from a read error, because a much larger clone lies one nucleotide away. The chain links TRBV10-3 to TRBJ2-5, with a tentative D call TRBD2 (6 bases). Germline loops: CDR1 ENHRY, CDR2 SYGVKD. CDR3 length: 13 amino acids. The CDR3 nucleotides are TGTGTCATCACCCGGGACTTGCAAGAGACCCAGTACTTC. Its translation: CVITRDLQETQYF.

This clonotype was seen just once. The V and J genes are TRBV12-3 or TRBV12-4 and TRBJ2-1; 8 bases agree with TRBD2. V dropped 7 bases and J dropped 9; count of bases not matched to a gene: 8. CDR3 length: 13 residues. CDR3 in amino acids: CASMLTSASEQFF. CDR3 bases: TGTGCCAGCATGCTGACTAGCGCTAGTGAGCAGTTCTTC.

On this clonotype itself: A much larger clonotype is one base distant, so this may be a read error. V is TRBV10-3 and J is TRBJ2-5; 12 nucleotides line up with TRBD2. Near its end, the DNA agrees better with TRBJ2-1, so the J call may be wrong. This CDR3 region has 15 residues. Per germline, CDR1 ENHRY and CDR2 SYGVKD. CDR3 sequence reads: CAITSGLAGQETQFF. The CDR3 DNA reads as TGTGCCATCACTTCGGGACTAGCGGGTCAAGAGACCCAGTTCTTC.

The chain is built from TRBV2 and TRBJ1-5; D gene uncertain. CDR1 is SNHLY and CDR2 is FYNNEI in the germline V gene. CDR3 length equals 14 residues. The V and J ends lost 4 bases and 3 bases respectively, with 10 bases between them. CDR3 amino acids: CASSASVSNQPQHF. CDR3 nucleotides: TGTGCCAGCAGTGCGAGTGTCTCCAATCAGCCCCAGCATTTT.

The chain recombines TRBV9 with TRBJ2-1; 8 bases are a match to TRBD2. V shed 4 bases and J 3 bases; nucleotides not matched to a gene: 6. The CDR3 loop spans 15 amino acids. Germline V gives CDR1 SGDLS, CDR2 YYNGEE. As DNA, the CDR3 is TGTGCCAGCAGCCGACGGACTAGCTACTACAATGAGCAGTTCTTC. The encoded protein is CASSRRTSYYNEQFF.

This clonotype was counted a few times. The genes are TRBV12-3 or TRBV12-4 and TRBJ1-2; D uncertain. V gave up 3 bases and J gave up 4 bases, with 9 bases separating them. The CDR3 contains 13 residues. In nucleotides, the CDR3 is TGTGCCAGCAGTTTGCGGGGAGGCTATGGCTACACCTTC. Its translation is CASSLRGGYGYTF.